This T cell receptor (beta chain) was recovered during a study of blood T cell repertoires in COVID-19. This clone has only one observation. The germline V gene encodes CDR1 LGHNA and CDR2 YNFKEQ. This CDR3 spans 15 amino acids. V was trimmed by 0 bases and J by 5 bases, leaving 13 bases between them. Per the study methods: Reference gene primer amplification in the assay estimated nucleated cell counts. Clones were read by immunoSEQ multiplex PCR, and TCRdb kept only the in-frame ones, dropping some. V, J and clone size derive from that table, while D and trimming were established from the DNA sequence. Of 200,000 to 250,000 clones listed, approximately 87% are singletons.

The specimen was PBMCs or T cells enriched from blood (not recorded which). The sequence derives from a woman in her forties or fifties in a cohort exposed to, infected with or recovered from COVID-19 (not recorded which). The chain recombines TRBV4-2 with TRBJ1-1; D possibly corresponds to TRBD1 (6 bases). The CDR3 bases are TGTGCCAGCAGCCAAGATCCAGGGGCTCGGACTGAAGCTTTCTTT. It specifies CASSQDPGARTEAFF.